The rows below give T cell receptor beta chains drawn from one sample of a study of blood T cells in healthy people across ages. Each CDR3 protein gets one entry after TCRdb re-called the 5' RACE reads with MiXCR. Altogether under 1,000,000 distinct CDR3 sequences are present, about 47% being singletons, with the ten largest covering approximately 18%. Material for sequencing was blood. These receptors all come from an elderly man in good health. The CDR3 runs from the conserved cysteine through the conserved F or W. A D gene is named only where the DNA matches it firmly. Where a row states a size, it is once, few, many or the class of an expanded clone; other rows omit it.

-	TRBV2	-	TRBJ2-7	TGTGCCAGGGCCACCACTCACGCAGGGGAGCAGTACTTC	CARATTHAGEQYF
-	TRBV11-2	-	TRBJ1-2	TGTGCCAGCAGCCCCGGACGGCTAGCAGGCGGCTACACCTTC	CASSPGRLAGGYTF
-	TRBV25-1	-	TRBJ2-7	TGTGCCAGCAGTGATCCCGAGCAGTACTTC	CASSDPEQYF
-	TRBV5-1	few	TRBJ1-5	TGCGCCAGCAGCCCGGACGGCAACAATCAGCCCCAGCATTTT	CASSPDGNNQPQHF
-	TRBV6-1	once	TRBJ2-2	TGTGCCAGCAACGTGGCCGTAGAGGCCGGGGAGCTGTTTTTT	CASNVAVEAGELFF
-	TRBV12-3/TRBV12-4	few	TRBJ2-7	TGTGCCAGCAGTTTGCACAGCCCTTACGAGCAGTACTTC	CASSLHSPYEQYF
-	TRBV5-1	-	TRBJ2-5	TGCGCCAGCATTGTCGGGTCACCCAGCGGCGGGCAGTACTTC	CASIVGSPSGGQYF
-	TRBV7-8	-	TRBJ2-1	TGTGCCAGCGGCCGTCGAATCGGGACCCCTGTGGATGAGCAGTTCTTC	CASGRRIGTPVDEQFF
-	TRBV19	-	TRBJ2-3	TGTGCCAGTACGGCTACTAGCACAGATACGCAGTATTTT	CASTATSTDTQYF
-	TRBV7-2	-	TRBJ2-1	TGTGTCAGCAGGGATTCGGGACTCTCCTACAATGAGCAGTTCTTC	CVSRDSGLSYNEQFF
TRBD1	TRBV20-1	-	TRBJ2-7	TGCAGTGCTACTTTTAGGACAGGGGGGAAGACCGAGCAGTACTTC	CSATFRTGGKTEQYF
TRBD1	TRBV24-1	-	TRBJ2-5	TGTGCCACCAGTGATCCTGCCGGGACAGGGCGTGAGACCCAGTACTTC	CATSDPAGTGRETQYF
-	TRBV2	many	TRBJ2-3	TGTGCCAGCAAGCTACTTTCTAGCACAGATACGCAGTATTTT	CASKLLSSTDTQYF
-	TRBV3-1	-	TRBJ2-3	TGTGCCAGCAGCCTAGCGGAGGAGGGCACAGATACGCAGTATTTT	CASSLAEEGTDTQYF
TRBD1	TRBV29-1	many	TRBJ2-7	TGCAGCGCGTCGGGACAGGGGGCGTACGAGCAGTACTTC	CSASGQGAYEQYF
-	TRBV9	-	TRBJ2-7	TGTGCCAGCAGCGTGGGACCTGAACCCTACGAGCAGTACTTC	CASSVGPEPYEQYF
-	TRBV20-1	-	TRBJ2-3	TGCAGTGCGAGTACGACAGAGCGGTATTTT	CSASTTERYF
-	TRBV24-1	many	TRBJ2-7	TGTGCCACCCCGGACAGAAGGGTTTCCGAGCAGTACTTC	CATPDRRVSEQYF
TRBD2	TRBV7-2	-	TRBJ2-1	TGTGCCAGCAGCTTCCCTGGGAGGGTGGACAATGAGCAGTTCTTC	CASSFPGRVDNEQFF
TRBD1	TRBV19	-	TRBJ2-5	TGTGCCAGTAGTGCCGGACAGGTTCGAGAGACCCAGTACTTC	CASSAGQVRETQYF
TRBD1	TRBV20-1	-	TRBJ2-1	TGCAGTGCCCCAACGACGGGACAGACCTACAATGAGCAGTTCTTC	CSAPTTGQTYNEQFF
TRBD2	TRBV3-1	few	TRBJ2-7	TGTGCCAGCAGCCAAGAACTAGCGGGGTTTTCCTACGAGCAGTACTTC	CASSQELAGFSYEQYF
-	TRBV9	once	TRBJ2-7	TGTGCCAGCAGTGTAAGGGCTAGTGCATCCTACGAGCAGTACTTC	CASSVRASASYEQYF
TRBD1	TRBV13	once	TRBJ1-5	TGTGCCAGCAGCTTCCGGGACAGGGGTGGGGGCAGCAATCAGCCCCAGCATTTT	CASSFRDRGGGSNQPQHF
-	TRBV4-3	-	TRBJ2-3	TGCGCCAGCAGCCAAGATACGGTTTCAAGCACAGATACGCAGTATTTT	CASSQDTVSSTDTQYF
-	TRBV12-3/TRBV12-4	-	TRBJ2-7	TGTGCCAGCAGCAACCTCGACAAATACAATGAGCAGTACTTC	CASSNLDKYNEQYF
TRBD2	TRBV20-1	-	TRBJ2-7	TGCAGTGCTAGAGACGGGCGGGAGTTTGCCGAGCAGTACTTC	CSARDGREFAEQYF
TRBD1	TRBV6-2/TRBV6-3	few	TRBJ2-2	TGTGCCAGCAACTACGACAGGGTTGGGGAGCTGTTTTTT	CASNYDRVGELFF
-	TRBV3-1	-	TRBJ1-5	TGTGCCAGCAGCCAAGATGGAACAGGGTCTCAGCCCCAGCATTTT	CASSQDGTGSQPQHF
TRBD1	TRBV28	-	TRBJ2-3	TGTGCCAGCAGTCTGAGGACAGGGATGACAGATACGCAGTATTTT	CASSLRTGMTDTQYF
-	TRBV6-2/TRBV6-3	-	TRBJ2-2	TGTGCCAGCGGTTTGACAGGACGAACCGGGGAGCTGTTTTTT	CASGLTGRTGELFF
-	TRBV10-3	-	TRBJ1-1	TGTGCTACGTCAGGGGCTGGCACTGAAGCTTTCTTT	CATSGAGTEAFF